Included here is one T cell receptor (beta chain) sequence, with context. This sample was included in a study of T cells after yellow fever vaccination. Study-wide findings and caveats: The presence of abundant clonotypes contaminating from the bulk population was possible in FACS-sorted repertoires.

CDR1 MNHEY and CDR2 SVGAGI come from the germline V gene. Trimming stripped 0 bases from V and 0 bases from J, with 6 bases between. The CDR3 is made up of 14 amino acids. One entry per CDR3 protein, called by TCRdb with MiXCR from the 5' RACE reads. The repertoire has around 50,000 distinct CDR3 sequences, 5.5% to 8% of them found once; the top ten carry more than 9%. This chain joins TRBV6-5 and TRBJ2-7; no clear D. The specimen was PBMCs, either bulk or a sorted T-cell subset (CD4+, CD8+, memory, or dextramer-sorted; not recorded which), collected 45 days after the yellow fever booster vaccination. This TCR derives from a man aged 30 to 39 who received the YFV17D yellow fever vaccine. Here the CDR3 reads CASSYSPFSYEQYF. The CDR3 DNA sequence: TGTGCCAGCAGTTACTCGCCTTTCTCCTACGAGCAGTACTTC.